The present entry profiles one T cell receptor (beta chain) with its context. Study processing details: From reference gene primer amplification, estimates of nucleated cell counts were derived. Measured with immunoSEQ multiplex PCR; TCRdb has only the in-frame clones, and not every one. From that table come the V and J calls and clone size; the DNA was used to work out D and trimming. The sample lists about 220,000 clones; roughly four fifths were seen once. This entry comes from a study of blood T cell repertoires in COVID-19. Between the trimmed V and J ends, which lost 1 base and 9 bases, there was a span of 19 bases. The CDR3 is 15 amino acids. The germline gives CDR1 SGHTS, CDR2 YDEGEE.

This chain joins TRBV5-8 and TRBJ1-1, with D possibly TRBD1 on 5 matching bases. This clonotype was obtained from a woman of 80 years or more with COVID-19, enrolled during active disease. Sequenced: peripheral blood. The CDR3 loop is CASSLLRSQGAKAFF. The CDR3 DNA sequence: TGTGCCAGCAGCTTGTTAAGGTCTCAGGGCGCCAAAGCTTTCTTT.